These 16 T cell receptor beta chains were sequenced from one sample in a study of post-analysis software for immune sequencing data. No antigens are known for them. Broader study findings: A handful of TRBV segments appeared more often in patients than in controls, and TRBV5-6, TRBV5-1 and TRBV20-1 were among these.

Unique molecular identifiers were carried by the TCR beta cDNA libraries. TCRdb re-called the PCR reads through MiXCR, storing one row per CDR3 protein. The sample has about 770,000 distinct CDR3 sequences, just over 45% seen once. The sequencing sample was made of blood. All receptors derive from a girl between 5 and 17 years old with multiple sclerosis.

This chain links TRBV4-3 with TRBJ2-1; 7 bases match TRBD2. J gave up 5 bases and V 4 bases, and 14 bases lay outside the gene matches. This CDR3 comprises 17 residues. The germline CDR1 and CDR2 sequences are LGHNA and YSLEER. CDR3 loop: CASSLSGSGGRNNEQFF. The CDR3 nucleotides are TGCGCCAGCAGCCTAAGCGGCTCTGGCGGGAGAAACAATGAGCAGTTCTTC.

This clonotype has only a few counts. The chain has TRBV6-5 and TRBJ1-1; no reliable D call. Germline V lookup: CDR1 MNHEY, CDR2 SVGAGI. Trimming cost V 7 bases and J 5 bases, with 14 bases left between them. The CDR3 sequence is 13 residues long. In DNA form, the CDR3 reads TGTGCCAGCAAGGTGAGGGCAGGAACTGAAGCTTTCTTT. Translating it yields CASKVRAGTEAFF.

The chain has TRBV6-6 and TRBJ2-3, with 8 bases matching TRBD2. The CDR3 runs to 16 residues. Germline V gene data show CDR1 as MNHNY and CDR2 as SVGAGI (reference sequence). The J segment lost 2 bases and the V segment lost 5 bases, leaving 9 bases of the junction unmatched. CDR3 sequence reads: CASSARLAPDTDTQYF. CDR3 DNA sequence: TGTGCCAGCAGTGCAAGACTAGCGCCGGACACAGATACGCAGTATTTT.

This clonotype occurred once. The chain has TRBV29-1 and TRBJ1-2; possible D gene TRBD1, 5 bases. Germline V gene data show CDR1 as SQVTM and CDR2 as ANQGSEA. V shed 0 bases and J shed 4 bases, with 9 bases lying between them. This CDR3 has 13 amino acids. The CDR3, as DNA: TGCAGCGTTGAAGATCAGGGTCGCTATGGCTACACCTTC. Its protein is CSVEDQGRYGYTF.

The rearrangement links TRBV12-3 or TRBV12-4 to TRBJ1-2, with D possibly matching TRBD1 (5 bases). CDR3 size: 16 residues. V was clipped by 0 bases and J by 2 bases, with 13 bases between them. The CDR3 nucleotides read TGTGCCAGCAGTTTAGCCGGTCGCGGGGGAAACTATGGCTACACCTTC. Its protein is CASSLAGRGGNYGYTF.

The DNA for the CDR3 is TGTGCCAGCAGTCGTCAACAGGGGAGAGGAGATACGCAGTATTTT. Its translation: CASSRQQGRGDTQYF. The chain recombines TRBV28 with TRBJ2-3; 7 positions agree with TRBD1. In germline, CDR1 is MDHEN, CDR2 SYDVKM. The CDR3 is made up of 15 amino acids. Trimming removed 5 bases from V and 5 bases from J; junction bases left unmatched: 10.

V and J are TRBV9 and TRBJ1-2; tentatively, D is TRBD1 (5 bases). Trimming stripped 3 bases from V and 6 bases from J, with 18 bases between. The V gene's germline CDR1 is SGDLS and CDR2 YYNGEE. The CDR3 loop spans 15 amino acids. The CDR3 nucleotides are TGTGCCAGCAGCGAGGCCGCCGGGACGGTTCATGGCTACACCTTC. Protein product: CASSEAAGTVHGYTF.

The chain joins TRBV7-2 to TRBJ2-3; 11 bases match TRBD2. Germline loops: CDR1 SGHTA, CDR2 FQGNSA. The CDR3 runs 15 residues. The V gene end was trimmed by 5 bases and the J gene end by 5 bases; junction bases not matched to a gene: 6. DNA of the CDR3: TGTGCCAGCAGCCATAGCGGGAGGGCCGAAGATACGCAGTATTTT. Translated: CASSHSGRAEDTQYF.

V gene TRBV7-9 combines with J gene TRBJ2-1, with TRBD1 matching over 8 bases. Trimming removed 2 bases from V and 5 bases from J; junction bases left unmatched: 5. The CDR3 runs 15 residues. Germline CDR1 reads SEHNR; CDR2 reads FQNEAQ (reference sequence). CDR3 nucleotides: TGTGCCAGCAGCTTAATAGGACAGGGAGACAATGAGCAGTTCTTC. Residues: CASSLIGQGDNEQFF. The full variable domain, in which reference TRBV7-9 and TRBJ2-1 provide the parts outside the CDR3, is DTGVSQNPRHKITKRGQNVTFRCDPISEHNRLYWYRQTLGQGPEFLTYFQNEAQLEKSRLLSDRFSAERPKGSFSTLEIQRTEQGDSAMYLCASSLIGQGDNEQFFGPGTRLTVL.

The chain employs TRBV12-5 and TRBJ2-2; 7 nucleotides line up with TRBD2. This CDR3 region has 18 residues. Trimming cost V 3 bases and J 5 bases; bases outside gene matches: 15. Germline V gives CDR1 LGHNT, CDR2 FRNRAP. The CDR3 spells CASGFTVGGRPRTGELFF. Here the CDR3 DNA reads TGTGCTAGTGGTTTCACCGTTGGCGGGAGACCCCGAACCGGGGAGCTGTTTTTT.

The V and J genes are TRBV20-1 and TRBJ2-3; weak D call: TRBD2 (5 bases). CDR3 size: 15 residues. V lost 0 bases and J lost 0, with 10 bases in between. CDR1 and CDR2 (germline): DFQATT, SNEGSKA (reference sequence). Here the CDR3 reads CSARDPADSTDTQYF. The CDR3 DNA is TGCAGTGCTAGAGATCCAGCGGACAGCACAGATACGCAGTATTTT.

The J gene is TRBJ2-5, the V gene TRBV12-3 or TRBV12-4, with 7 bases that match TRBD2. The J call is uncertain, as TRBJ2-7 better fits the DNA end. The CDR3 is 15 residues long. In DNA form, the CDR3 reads TGTGCCAGCAGCCCCCTGGGACTACGTTTCTACGAGCAGTACTTC. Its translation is CASSPLGLRFYEQYF.

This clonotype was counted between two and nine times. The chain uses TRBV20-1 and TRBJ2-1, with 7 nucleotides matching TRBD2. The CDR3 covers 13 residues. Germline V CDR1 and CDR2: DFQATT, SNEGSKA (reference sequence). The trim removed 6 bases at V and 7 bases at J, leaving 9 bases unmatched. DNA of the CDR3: TGCAGTGCCTCCCGAGGAGCGGGAAATGAGCAGTTCTTC. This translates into CSASRGAGNEQFF.

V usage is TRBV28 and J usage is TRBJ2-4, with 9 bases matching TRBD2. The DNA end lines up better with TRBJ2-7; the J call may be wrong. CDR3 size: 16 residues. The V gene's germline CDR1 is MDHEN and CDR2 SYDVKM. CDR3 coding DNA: TGTGCCAGCAGGGTCGGGAGGCTAGCGGGACTTTACGAGCAGTACTTC. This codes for CASRVGRLAGLYEQYF.

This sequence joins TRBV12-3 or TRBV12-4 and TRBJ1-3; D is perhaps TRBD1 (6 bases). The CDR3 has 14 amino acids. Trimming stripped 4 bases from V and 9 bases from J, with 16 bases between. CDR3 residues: CASSSVDRLGTIYF. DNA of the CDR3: TGTGCCAGCAGTTCCGTAGACAGGTTGGGCACCATATATTTT.

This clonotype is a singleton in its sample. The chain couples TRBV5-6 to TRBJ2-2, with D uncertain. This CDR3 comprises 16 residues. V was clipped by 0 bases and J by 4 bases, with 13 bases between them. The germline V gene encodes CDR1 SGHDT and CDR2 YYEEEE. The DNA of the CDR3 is TGTGCCAGCAGCTTGGACCTAAAGCAGCTCACCGGGGAGCTGTTTTTT. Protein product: CASSLDLKQLTGELFF.